The clone carrying this T cell receptor beta chain occurred a few times. Its antigen is still unknown. These data are taken from a study of blood T cells in healthy people across ages. Whole-study findings and limits: A strong correlation was found between TCR beta diversity and the percentage of naive T cells. Older age coincided with a roughly linear decline in TCR beta diversity per million T cells. In long-lived donors, naive CD4+ cell counts and diversity exceeded those of aged donors.

Germline CDR1 and CDR2: MNHNS and SASEGT. V was shortened by 3 bases and J by 1 base, with 10 bases between the two germline ends. This CDR3 spans 16 amino acids. The donors, aged roughly 6 to 95, were healthy Caucasians from Russia. Together with a sample-barcoded 5' primer, a J-beta primer mix was included in a second PCR lasting roughly 7 to 11 cycles. MiXCR was run by TCRdb on the 5' RACE reads, yielding one entry per CDR3 protein. The sample consists of hundreds of thousands of distinct CDR3 sequences, over 45% of them appearing once. The genes are TRBV6-1 and TRBJ2-6; D not resolved. Sequencing was carried out using blood. The TCR originated in a man between 25 and 39 years old in good health. CDR3 sequence: CASSDLSKSGANVLTF. The CDR3 nucleotides are TGTGCCAGCAGTGACCTTTCTAAATCTGGGGCCAACGTCCTGACTTTC.